A selection of T cell receptor beta chains follows, all from one sample in a study of Ad26.COV2.S vaccination and SARS-CoV-2 variants. Clones were sequenced by immunoSEQ multiplex PCR, and TCRdb holds only the in-frame ones, with some missing. The sample has hundreds of thousands of clones, around 90% seen once; the top ten hold 10% to 15%. The sample was peripheral blood, taken in a trial of Ad26.COV2.S vaccine versus placebo. These receptors were obtained from a person aged 18 to 65 who received the Ad26.COV2.S COVID-19 vaccine or a placebo. The CDR3 runs from the conserved cysteine through the conserved F or W. The D gene is left open where the match is weak. Part of the rows lack a size; the others show once, few, many or a class for expanded clones.

clone_size: NA; v_call: TRBV7-8; d_call: TRBD2; j_call: TRBJ2-1; cdr3_length: 15; cdr3_aa: CASSFAGGRGDEQFF; cdr3_nt: TGTGCCAGCAGCTTTGCTGGCGGGAGGGGGGATGAGCAGTTCTTC
clone_size: NA; v_call: TRBV27; d_call: NA; j_call: TRBJ1-6; cdr3_length: 15; cdr3_aa: CASSLGGPRDSPLHF; cdr3_nt: TGTGCCAGCAGCCTAGGGGGTCCTCGAGATTCACCCCTCCACTTT
clone_size: once; v_call: TRBV7-2; d_call: NA; j_call: TRBJ2-3; cdr3_length: 12; cdr3_aa: CASSSPSDTQYF; cdr3_nt: TGTGCCAGCAGCTCCCCAAGTGATACGCAGTATTTT
clone_size: NA; v_call: TRBV6-5; d_call: NA; j_call: TRBJ1-5; cdr3_length: 14; cdr3_aa: CASRGSQSNQPQHF; cdr3_nt: TGTGCCAGCAGGGGCAGCCAGAGCAATCAGCCCCAGCATTTT
clone_size: once; v_call: TRBV10-2; d_call: TRBD1; j_call: TRBJ2-7; cdr3_length: 14; cdr3_aa: CASGSPYRGHEQYF; cdr3_nt: TGCGCCAGCGGCTCCCCCTACAGGGGCCACGAGCAGTACTTC
clone_size: NA; v_call: TRBV19; d_call: NA; j_call: TRBJ1-1; cdr3_length: 12; cdr3_aa: CASRDAGTEAFF; cdr3_nt: TGTGCCAGTAGGGACGCCGGAACTGAAGCTTTCTTT
clone_size: few; v_call: TRBV2; d_call: TRBD1; j_call: TRBJ2-7; cdr3_length: 14; cdr3_aa: CASNGQGLDYEQYF; cdr3_nt: TGTGCCAGCAACGGACAGGGCTTGGACTACGAGCAGTACTTC
clone_size: NA; v_call: TRBV29-1; d_call: TRBD2; j_call: TRBJ2-1; cdr3_length: 14; cdr3_aa: CSVEGISGSDEQFF; cdr3_nt: TGCAGCGTTGAAGGGATTAGCGGGAGCGATGAGCAGTTCTTC
clone_size: once; v_call: TRBV7-8; d_call: TRBD2; j_call: TRBJ2-3; cdr3_length: 18; cdr3_aa: CASSLVAGSGRTTDTQYF; cdr3_nt: TGTGCCAGCAGCTTAGTGGCTGGTAGCGGGAGAACCACAGATACGCAGTATTTT
clone_size: NA; v_call: TRBV5-5; d_call: NA; j_call: TRBJ1-4; cdr3_length: 17; cdr3_aa: CASRRTASAAANEKLFF; cdr3_nt: TGTGCCAGCCGTCGGACAGCTTCCGCGGCAGCTAATGAAAAACTGTTTTTT
clone_size: NA; v_call: TRBV11-1; d_call: NA; j_call: TRBJ1-1; cdr3_length: 13; cdr3_aa: CASSFKMNTEAFF; cdr3_nt: TGTGCCAGCAGCTTCAAGATGAACACTGAAGCTTTCTTT
clone_size: once; v_call: TRBV4-3; d_call: NA; j_call: TRBJ2-3; cdr3_length: 15; cdr3_aa: CASSQERGGPDTQYF; cdr3_nt: TGCGCCAGCAGCCAAGAGCGTGGGGGCCCAGATACGCAGTATTTT
clone_size: NA; v_call: TRBV7-2; d_call: NA; j_call: TRBJ2-7; cdr3_length: 13; cdr3_aa: CASSTTLADEQYF; cdr3_nt: TGTGCCAGCAGCACCACACTAGCAGACGAGCAGTACTTC
clone_size: NA; v_call: TRBV30; d_call: NA; j_call: TRBJ1-1; cdr3_length: 15; cdr3_aa: CAWSPSGGPNTEAFF; cdr3_nt: TGTGCCTGGAGTCCCTCCGGGGGGCCGAACACTGAAGCTTTCTTT
clone_size: NA; v_call: TRBV5-4; d_call: NA; j_call: TRBJ2-1; cdr3_length: 19; cdr3_aa: CASSSRQWIRPTNYNEQFF; cdr3_nt: TGTGCCAGCAGCTCCAGGCAGTGGATACGCCCAACGAACTACAATGAGCAGTTCTTC
clone_size: NA; v_call: TRBV4-1; d_call: TRBD1; j_call: TRBJ2-7; cdr3_length: 15; cdr3_aa: CASSQGTGGSYEQYF; cdr3_nt: TGCGCCAGCAGCCAAGGGACAGGGGGCTCCTACGAGCAGTACTTC
clone_size: once; v_call: TRBV6-5; d_call: NA; j_call: TRBJ2-6; cdr3_length: 16; cdr3_aa: CASSSQTGSGANVLTF; cdr3_nt: TGTGCCAGCAGTTCTCAGACAGGCTCTGGGGCCAACGTCCTGACTTTC
clone_size: NA; v_call: TRBV15; d_call: TRBD2; j_call: TRBJ2-5; cdr3_length: 15; cdr3_aa: CATSRGLAGVETQYF; cdr3_nt: TGTGCCACCAGCAGGGGACTAGCGGGAGTGGAGACCCAGTACTTC
clone_size: NA; v_call: TRBV2; d_call: NA; j_call: TRBJ1-2; cdr3_length: 14; cdr3_aa: CASRSNRWPYGYTF; cdr3_nt: TGTGCCAGCAGATCGAACAGGTGGCCCTATGGCTACACCTTC
clone_size: NA; v_call: TRBV19; d_call: NA; j_call: TRBJ2-3; cdr3_length: 15; cdr3_aa: CASSIGARTTDTQYF; cdr3_nt: TGTGCCAGTAGTATAGGGGCCCGGACCACAGATACGCAGTATTTT
clone_size: NA; v_call: TRBV3-1/TRBV3-2; d_call: NA; j_call: TRBJ2-1; cdr3_length: 15; cdr3_aa: CASSPGTGMFNEQFF; cdr3_nt: TGTGCCAGCAGCCCCGGGACGGGGATGTTCAATGAGCAGTTCTTC
clone_size: NA; v_call: TRBV6-1; d_call: TRBD1; j_call: TRBJ2-7; cdr3_length: 15; cdr3_aa: CASSELGTGPYEQYF; cdr3_nt: TGTGCCAGCAGTGAACTTGGGACAGGGCCCTACGAGCAGTACTTC
clone_size: NA; v_call: TRBV6-5; d_call: TRBD2; j_call: TRBJ2-2; cdr3_length: 15; cdr3_aa: CASRQTSANTGELFF; cdr3_nt: TGTGCCAGCAGACAGACTAGCGCGAACACCGGGGAGCTGTTTTTT
clone_size: once; v_call: TRBV4-2; d_call: TRBD1; j_call: TRBJ2-7; cdr3_length: 16; cdr3_aa: CASSQVTGAVSYEQYF; cdr3_nt: TGTGCCAGCAGCCAAGTAACAGGGGCCGTCTCCTACGAGCAGTACTTC
clone_size: NA; v_call: TRBV18; d_call: TRBD1; j_call: TRBJ1-1; cdr3_length: 15; cdr3_aa: CASSFSGTDNTEAFF; cdr3_nt: TGTGCCAGCTCATTCTCCGGGACAGATAACACTGAAGCTTTCTTT
clone_size: once; v_call: TRBV30; d_call: NA; j_call: TRBJ1-4; cdr3_length: 15; cdr3_aa: CAWSARGGENEKLFF; cdr3_nt: TGTGCCTGGAGTGCTAGGGGCGGTGAAAATGAAAAACTGTTTTTT
clone_size: NA; v_call: TRBV6-7; d_call: NA; j_call: TRBJ2-1; cdr3_length: 9; cdr3_aa: CATANEQFF; cdr3_nt: TGTGCCACAGCCAATGAGCAGTTCTTC
clone_size: NA; v_call: TRBV6-2/TRBV6-3; d_call: TRBD2; j_call: TRBJ2-2; cdr3_length: 16; cdr3_aa: CASSYTLAGVNGELFF; cdr3_nt: TGTGCCAGCAGTTACACCCTAGCGGGAGTTAACGGGGAGCTGTTTTTT
clone_size: NA; v_call: TRBV28; d_call: TRBD1; j_call: TRBJ1-4; cdr3_length: 14; cdr3_aa: CASSQQGAGEKLFF; cdr3_nt: TGTGCCAGCAGCCAACAGGGGGCGGGTGAAAAACTGTTTTTT
clone_size: NA; v_call: TRBV27; d_call: TRBD2; j_call: TRBJ2-7; cdr3_length: 14; cdr3_aa: CASSLRLAGPEQYF; cdr3_nt: TGTGCCAGCAGTTTGCGGTTAGCGGGACCCGAGCAGTACTTC
clone_size: NA; v_call: TRBV6-6; d_call: NA; j_call: TRBJ1-4; cdr3_length: 13; cdr3_aa: CASSLNTRGKLFF; cdr3_nt: TGTGCCAGCAGTTTGAACACACGGGGAAAACTGTTTTTT
clone_size: NA; v_call: TRBV19; d_call: TRBD1; j_call: TRBJ1-2; cdr3_length: 15; cdr3_aa: CASSASGTGNYGYTF; cdr3_nt: TGTGCCAGTAGTGCCTCCGGGACAGGGAACTATGGCTACACCTTC
clone_size: NA; v_call: TRBV7-9; d_call: TRBD1; j_call: TRBJ2-7; cdr3_length: 15; cdr3_aa: CASSQTGTGVHEQYF; cdr3_nt: TGTGCCAGCAGCCAAACCGGGACAGGGGTCCACGAGCAGTACTTC
clone_size: NA; v_call: TRBV3-1/TRBV3-2; d_call: NA; j_call: TRBJ2-5; cdr3_length: 17; cdr3_aa: CASSHAPGGGPGETQYF; cdr3_nt: TGTGCCAGCAGCCATGCCCCAGGGGGAGGGCCGGGAGAGACCCAGTACTTC
clone_size: NA; v_call: TRBV6-2/TRBV6-3; d_call: NA; j_call: TRBJ2-1; cdr3_length: 13; cdr3_aa: CASSYSTNYEQFF; cdr3_nt: TGTGCCAGCAGTTACTCGACTAACTATGAGCAGTTCTTC
clone_size: NA; v_call: TRBV9; d_call: NA; j_call: TRBJ2-7; cdr3_length: 13; cdr3_aa: CASSFGGFDEQYF; cdr3_nt: TGTGCCAGCAGCTTCGGAGGGTTTGACGAGCAGTACTTC
clone_size: NA; v_call: TRBV4-3; d_call: TRBD1; j_call: TRBJ2-5; cdr3_length: 15; cdr3_aa: CASSQTGWGQETQYF; cdr3_nt: TGCGCCAGCAGCCAGACAGGGTGGGGGCAAGAGACCCAGTACTTC
clone_size: NA; v_call: TRBV7-2; d_call: NA; j_call: TRBJ1-1; cdr3_length: 11; cdr3_aa: CASRGDTEAFF; cdr3_nt: TGTGCCAGCAGGGGGGACACTGAAGCTTTCTTT
clone_size: NA; v_call: TRBV5-1; d_call: NA; j_call: TRBJ2-3; cdr3_length: 14; cdr3_aa: CASSSGTVADTQYF; cdr3_nt: TGCGCCAGCAGCTCCGGGACTGTCGCAGATACGCAGTATTTT
clone_size: NA; v_call: TRBV27; d_call: TRBD1; j_call: TRBJ1-2; cdr3_length: 13; cdr3_aa: CASSHGTAYGYTF; cdr3_nt: TGTGCCAGCAGCCACGGGACAGCTTATGGCTACACCTTC
clone_size: NA; v_call: TRBV5-5; d_call: NA; j_call: TRBJ1-3; cdr3_length: 13; cdr3_aa: CASSFAVGNTIYF; cdr3_nt: TGTGCCAGCAGTTTCGCAGTAGGAAACACCATATATTTT
clone_size: NA; v_call: TRBV27; d_call: TRBD2; j_call: TRBJ2-5; cdr3_length: 15; cdr3_aa: CASAPSGMDQETQYF; cdr3_nt: TGTGCCAGCGCCCCCAGCGGGATGGATCAAGAGACCCAGTACTTC
clone_size: NA; v_call: TRBV6-5; d_call: NA; j_call: TRBJ2-1; cdr3_length: 15; cdr3_aa: CASTSVEGAYNEQFF; cdr3_nt: TGTGCCAGCACCTCGGTAGAGGGAGCTTACAATGAGCAGTTCTTC
clone_size: once; v_call: TRBV7-7; d_call: TRBD2; j_call: TRBJ2-2; cdr3_length: 15; cdr3_aa: CASSPTSGSIGELFF; cdr3_nt: TGTGCCAGCAGCCCGACTAGCGGGAGTATCGGGGAGCTGTTTTTT
clone_size: NA; v_call: TRBV6-5; d_call: NA; j_call: TRBJ2-7; cdr3_length: 15; cdr3_aa: CASSYSGTLSYEQYF; cdr3_nt: TGTGCCAGCAGTTACTCCGGGACACTCTCCTACGAGCAGTACTTC
clone_size: NA; v_call: TRBV19; d_call: NA; j_call: TRBJ1-1; cdr3_length: 13; cdr3_aa: CASSGSANTEAFF; cdr3_nt: TGTGCCAGTAGTGGCTCAGCGAACACTGAAGCTTTCTTT
clone_size: NA; v_call: TRBV7-9; d_call: NA; j_call: TRBJ1-5; cdr3_length: 17; cdr3_aa: CASSLITAQYSNQPQHF; cdr3_nt: TGTGCCAGCAGCTTAATAACGGCGCAATATAGCAATCAGCCCCAGCATTTT
clone_size: NA; v_call: TRBV12-2; d_call: NA; j_call: TRBJ2-7; cdr3_length: 13; cdr3_aa: CASRVRDGDEQYF; cdr3_nt: TGTGCAAGTCGCGTCCGGGACGGAGACGAGCAGTACTTC